The T cell receptor beta chain under discussion was sequenced for a study of blood T cell dynamics during melanoma immunotherapy. Study-wide background: First-line therapy was either pembrolizumab or nivolumab with ipilimumab for metastatic melanoma.

Time point reported: pre-treatment baseline. Prior systemic cancer therapy, immunosuppressant use and other active malignancies excluded patients. Study-wide points: Whether repertoire-driving clones were melanoma-specific could not be determined. Unlike progressors, later disease-control patients had W3 repertoires gaining clonality or diversity.

The germline gives CDR1 SGHNT, CDR2 YYREEE (reference sequence). The CDR3 is 15 residues long. Trimming left V 4 bases short and J 0 bases short, with 14 bases between. TCRdb's table, derived via immunoSEQ multiplex PCR, lists solely in-frame clones and lacks some. The sample lists 5,500 to 8,500 clones, roughly 83% occurring once. A word on this clone: Its antigen is not known.

This TCR was recovered from a human donor with melanoma. Some clones in this sample may be carry-over from other donors' samples. This specimen was blood, taken from a patient treated with checkpoint blockade. The gene calls are TRBV5-4 and TRBJ2-7; D is possibly TRBD1 or TRBD2 (6 bases each). The CDR3 sequence: CASSTGAGHSYEQYF. CDR3 sequence (DNA): TGTGCCAGCAGCACGGGGGCGGGCCACTCCTACGAGCAGTACTTC.